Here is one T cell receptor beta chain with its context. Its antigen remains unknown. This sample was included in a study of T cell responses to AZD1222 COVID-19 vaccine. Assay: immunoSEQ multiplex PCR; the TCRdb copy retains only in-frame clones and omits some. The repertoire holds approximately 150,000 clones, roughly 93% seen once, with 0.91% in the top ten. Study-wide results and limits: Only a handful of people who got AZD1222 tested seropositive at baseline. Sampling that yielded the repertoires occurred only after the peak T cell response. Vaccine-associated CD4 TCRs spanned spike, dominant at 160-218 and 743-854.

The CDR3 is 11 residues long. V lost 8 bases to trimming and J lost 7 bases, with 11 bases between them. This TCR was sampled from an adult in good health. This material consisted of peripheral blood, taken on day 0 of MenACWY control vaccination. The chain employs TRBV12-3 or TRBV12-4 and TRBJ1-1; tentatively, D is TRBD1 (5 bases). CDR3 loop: CASGGAFEAFF. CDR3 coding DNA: TGTGCCAGCGGAGGGGCTTTTGAAGCTTTCTTT.